The clone carrying this T cell receptor (beta chain) occurred a few times. Its antigen is currently unknown. This record belongs to a study of tumor and adjacent non-tumor tissue in lung cancer. About the research overall: Patients were aged roughly 30 to 76, roughly nine men and a handful of women, stage I to III. Samples averaged about 3.8 million productive TCRbeta reads each. General study results and limits: Compared with tumor, normal lung showed significantly lower TCR diversity.

This sample's RNA came from whole unsorted tissue. Distant lung tissue was collected more than 3 cm away from the tumor edge. In germline, CDR1 is SGDLS, CDR2 YYNGEE. This CDR3 is 16 amino acids long. A modified ARM-PCR protocol with three rounds of nested PCR amplified TCRbeta. TCRdb re-analysed the multiplex PCR reads in MiXCR, keeping a single row per CDR3 protein. This sample yields under 80,000 distinct CDR3 sequences, of which about 77% are seen a single time; less than 50% belongs to the top ten. The sample was distant non-tumor lung tissue. The clonotype was recovered from a man in his sixties with non-small cell lung cancer. This chain joins TRBV9 and TRBJ2-2, with TRBD2 identical over 14 bases. CDR3 coding DNA: TGTGCGAGTACTAGGGGGACTAGCGGGGGCACCGGGGAGCTGTTTTTT. It yields the protein CASTRGTSGGTGELFF.